The 8 T cell receptor beta chains listed next were all sequenced from one sample in a study of identifying expanded T cells in peripheral blood (dated by TCRdb to the late 2010s). Library generation was performed with the immunoSEQ multiplex PCR assay. Sourced from immuneACCESS, this table was stored by TCRdb with only in-frame sequences that have V and J called. A share of the clones is absent; for the studies checked, an unresolved V gene accounts for under half, and the remainder has no known explanation. Present in this sample are fewer than 85,000 clones, approximately 89% of which were seen just once. Around 3% of the sample is in the top ten clones. The specimen sequenced was blood. The receptor source for this set is a person aged 18 to 69 in good health.

The genes are TRBV5-8 and TRBJ1-5, with 8 bases identical to TRBD1. V gave up 4 bases and J gave up 7 bases; unmatched junction bases: 10. The CDR3 length is 15 residues. Germline V lookup: CDR1 SGHTS, CDR2 YDEGEE. The CDR3 spells CASSPRTGFDQPQHF. The CDR3 DNA sequence: TGTGCCAGCAGCCCTAGGACAGGGTTCGACCAGCCCCAGCATTTT.

The genes are TRBV6-6 and TRBJ2-7; D is uncertain. Germline V lookup: CDR1 MNHNY, CDR2 SVGAGI (reference sequence). There are 14 residues in the CDR3. V lost 2 bases and J 4 bases, leaving 12 bases between the germline ends. CDR3 in amino acids: CASSYRPPPYEQYF. The CDR3 coding sequence is TGTGCCAGCAGTTACCGGCCACCCCCGTACGAGCAGTACTTC.

The rearrangement links TRBV19 to TRBJ2-7; the D is unclear. Trimming stripped 7 bases from V and 2 bases from J, with 15 bases between. CDR1 is LNHDA, CDR2 SQIVND, per germline (reference sequence). There are 14 residues in the CDR3. CDR3 region: CASKLRDLAYEQYF. In DNA, the CDR3 is TGTGCCAGTAAGTTGAGAGACCTGGCCTACGAGCAGTACTTC.

V is TRBV29-1 and J is TRBJ1-3; D unresolved. Germline V gene data show CDR1 as SQVTM and CDR2 as ANQGSEA. Trimming took off 5 bases at V and 3 bases at J, with 5 bases between the two ends. The CDR3 is 11 residues long. The CDR3 DNA reads as TGCAGCGTTCTGGATGGAAACACCATATATTTT. It translates to CSVLDGNTIYF. Based on the CDR3 plus reference TRBV29-1 and TRBJ1-3, the full variable domain is SAVISQKPSRDICQRGTSLTIQCQVDSQVTMMFWYRQQPGQSLTLIATANQGSEATYESGFVIDKFPISRPNLTFSTLTVSNMSPEDSSIYLCSVLDGNTIYFGEGSWLTVV.

This clone was seen a handful of times. This chain links TRBV27 with TRBJ1-6; 11 nucleotides line up with TRBD1. The CDR3 totals 17 residues. Losses at the gene ends were 0 bases for V and 9 bases for J; bases not matched to a gene: 7. Germline CDR1 reads MNHEY; CDR2 reads SMNVEV (reference sequence). For the CDR3, the DNA is TGTGCCAGCAGTTTATCGCCGGGGGACAGGGGGGTTTCACCCCTCCACTTT. Translated, it gives CASSLSPGDRGVSPLHF.

The chain links TRBV7-6 to TRBJ2-5, with D maybe TRBD2 (5 bases). This CDR3 has 13 residues. CDR1 is SGHVS and CDR2 is FNYEAQ in the germline V gene. The V end was cut by 3 bases, the J end by 0 bases, with 5 bases between. The CDR3 bases are TGTGCCAGCAGCTTCGGGGACCAAGAGACCCAGTACTTC. Translation gives CASSFGDQETQYF.

The rearrangement joins TRBV6-1 to TRBJ1-1; no firm D call. Germline values: CDR1 MNHNS, CDR2 SASEGT. The CDR3 runs 13 residues. V was pared by 6 bases and J by 4 bases, with 12 bases between. The CDR3 nucleotides read TGTGCCAGCAGCTCACAATTGAGCACTGAAGCTTTCTTT. Amino acids: CASSSQLSTEAFF.

The chain is built from TRBV19 and TRBJ1-3; D not resolved. The germline V gene encodes CDR1 LNHDA and CDR2 SQIVND (reference sequence). The CDR3 contains 12 residues. Trimming removed 9 bases from V and 4 bases from J, with 10 bases in between. The CDR3, as DNA: TGTGCCAGCATCGAGTCCGGAAACACCATATATTTT. Protein product: CASIESGNTIYF.